The sample holds a few counts of the clone carrying this T cell receptor (beta chain). Its cognate antigen is unknown. Germline CDR1 is LNHDA and CDR2 is SQIVND (reference sequence). The CDR3 extends over 13 amino acids. V lost 9 bases and J 1 base, leaving 12 bases between the germline ends. The data derive from a study of Graves' ophthalmopathy and Graves' hyperthyroidism. Study-level findings and limits: Ophthalmopathy progression was predicted with 70% to 71% sensitivity and 72.22% specificity.

Using RNA transcripts, the TCR beta CDR3 regions were amplified. HTBI-primed RT-PCR formed the first round, and a multiplex PCR formed the second. From the multiplex PCR reads, TCRdb called clonotypes with MiXCR, one entry per CDR3 protein. The sample consists of 740,000 or so distinct CDR3 sequences, 40% of them appearing once. This receptor was taken from an adult man with Graves' ophthalmopathy. Sequenced sample: peripheral blood. J is TRBJ2-5 and V is TRBV19; D not resolved. The CDR3 reads CASRDGPQETQYF. CDR3 coding DNA: TGTGCCAGCCGCGACGGGCCCCAAGAGACCCAGTACTTC.